A single sample gave rise to the 14 T cell receptor beta chains below, sequenced in a study of shared clonotypes between healthy human individuals. Method: immunoSEQ multiplex PCR; TCRdb's copy keeps in-frame clones and lacks some. The sample lists approximately 1.1 million clones; about 84% were seen once. What was sequenced was memory CD4+ T cells from PBMCs. Subset defined: CD45RA-negative fraction. All receptors derive from a man aged 18 to 29 in good health. Some clones in this sample may be carry-over from other donors' samples.

J is TRBJ2-1 and V is TRBV30, with 7 bases aligning to TRBD1. After removal of 5 bases from V and 0 bases from J, the junction contained 1 base not matched to a gene. From germline, CDR1 is GTSNPN and CDR2 SVGIG (reference sequence). The CDR3 runs to 13 residues. DNA of the CDR3: TGTGCCTGGCACAGGGGCTCCTACAATGAGCAGTTCTTC. Protein product: CAWHRGSYNEQFF.

In DNA form, the CDR3 reads TGTGCCTGGAGTTATGGACAGGGCTTACTGGATCAGCCCCAGCATTTT. Amino acid sequence: CAWSYGQGLLDQPQHF. The chain couples TRBV30 to TRBJ1-5; TRBD1 agrees at 8 bases. The germline V gene encodes CDR1 GTSNPN and CDR2 SVGIG (reference sequence). Trimming cost V 2 bases and J 5 bases; bases outside gene matches: 11. This CDR3 region has 16 residues.

This clone showed up just a few times. The V call is TRBV7-3, the J call TRBJ2-3; tentatively, D is TRBD2 (6 bases). The CDR3 runs 15 residues. V lost 4 bases and J lost 5, with 16 bases in between. CDR1 and CDR2 from the germline V gene are SGHTA and FQGTGA. This CDR3 reads CASSSLGGEGDTQYF. For the CDR3, the DNA is TGTGCCAGCAGCTCCTTGGGGGGAGAGGGAGATACGCAGTATTTT.

This sequence joins TRBV5-1 and TRBJ2-1, with 11 bases that match TRBD2. Germline CDR1 is SGHRS and CDR2 is YFSETQ. CDR3 size: 16 residues. V dropped 0 bases and J dropped 3; count of bases not matched to a gene: 2. CDR3: CASSLGLAGFYNEQFF. CDR3 DNA sequence: TGCGCCAGCAGCTTGGGACTAGCGGGATTCTACAATGAGCAGTTCTTC.

With regard to this clone: One end of the junction is discordant with germline, which a read error may explain. The rearrangement uses TRBV28 and TRBJ2-3; D gene ambiguous. Germline V gene lookup returns CDR1 MDHEN and CDR2 SYDVKM. The CDR3 length is 12 residues. The CDR3 coding sequence is TGTGCCAGCCGTTTGAACACAGATACGCAGTATTTT. Translation: CASRLNTDTQYF.

The chain employs TRBV2 and TRBJ2-7; D possibly corresponds to TRBD2 (6 bases). The V gene lost 4 bases and the J gene lost 0 bases, with 10 bases spanning the gap. CDR1 and CDR2 (germline): SNHLY, FYNNEI. This CDR3 spans 14 amino acids. The CDR3 protein is CASSVRGLSYEQYF. For the CDR3, the DNA is TGTGCCAGCAGTGTGAGGGGACTCTCCTACGAGCAGTACTTC.

This clone was found a few times. V and J are TRBV18 and TRBJ1-3; D perhaps matches TRBD1 (5 bases). CDR3 size: 16 residues. From germline, CDR1 is KGHSH and CDR2 LQKENI. Trimming stripped 2 bases from V and 0 bases from J, with 11 bases between. CDR3 sequence reads: CASSPWGPRSGNTIYF. The CDR3 DNA follows: TGTGCCAGCTCACCATGGGGACCGCGCTCTGGAAACACCATATATTTT.

The chain uses TRBV7-7 and TRBJ2-2; no reliable D call. V gave up 8 bases and J gave up 5 bases, with 9 bases separating them. Germline V CDR1 and CDR2: SSHAT, FNYEAQ (reference sequence). The length of the CDR3 is 12 residues. This chain's CDR3 is CASSATTGELFF. The CDR3, as DNA: TGTGCCAGCTCTGCGACTACCGGGGAGCTGTTTTTT.

The chain combines TRBV6-5 with TRBJ2-7; no clear D gene. CDR3 size: 15 residues. V was shortened by 2 bases and J by 2 bases, with 13 bases between the two germline ends. The germline V gene encodes CDR1 MNHEY and CDR2 SVGAGI. CDR3 protein: CASSYRESGPYEQYF. The CDR3 nucleotides are TGTGCCAGCAGTTACAGAGAAAGTGGACCCTACGAGCAGTACTTC.

This clone was seen more than once but under ten times. CDR3 bases: TGCGCCAGCAGCCTCCAGGGTCCCCGCAATCAGCCCCAGCATTTT. This translates into CASSLQGPRNQPQHF. The V gene is TRBV4-1, the J gene TRBJ1-5; tentative D call: TRBD1 (5 bases). Germline V gene data show CDR1 as MGHRA and CDR2 as YSYEKL. CDR3 length: 15 amino acids. Trimming removed 4 bases at V and 2 bases at J, with 12 bases between.

In its sample, this clone was seen many times. This rearrangement joins TRBV28 to TRBJ2-7; no clear D gene. The CDR3 has 12 amino acids. Germline CDR1 and CDR2: MDHEN and SYDVKM. V was shortened by 5 bases and J by 4 bases, with 9 bases between the two germline ends. The CDR3 nucleotides are TGTGCCAGCAGTCCCCCGACGTACGAGCAGTACTTC. This translates into CASSPPTYEQYF.

V is TRBV7-8 and J is TRBJ2-7; no clear D. The CDR3 covers 15 residues. V was trimmed by 1 base and J by 0 bases, leaving 10 bases between them. The germline gives CDR1 SGHVS, CDR2 FQNEAQ. As DNA, the CDR3 is TGTGCCAGCAGCTTAGTTCTTAGGAGCTCCTACGAGCAGTACTTC. This gives the protein CASSLVLRSSYEQYF.

This chain uses TRBV19 with TRBJ2-1; 9 positions agree with TRBD2. V shed 3 bases and J 7 bases; nucleotides not matched to a gene: 7. Germline CDR1 reads LNHDA; CDR2 reads SQIVND (reference sequence). The CDR3 spans 15 residues. The CDR3 DNA sequence: TGTGCCAGTAGTATGGCTAGCGGGATTCCAAATGAGCAGTTCTTC. Its protein is CASSMASGIPNEQFF.

This chain links TRBV5-1 with TRBJ2-3; 8 nucleotides line up with TRBD2. This CDR3 is built from 15 residues. J lost 0 bases, V lost 5 bases, and 5 bases had no gene match. Germline CDR1 is SGHRS and CDR2 is YFSETQ. CDR3 coding DNA: TGCGCCAGCAGGGGACTAGTTTCCAGCACAGATACGCAGTATTTT. The encoded protein is CASRGLVSSTDTQYF.